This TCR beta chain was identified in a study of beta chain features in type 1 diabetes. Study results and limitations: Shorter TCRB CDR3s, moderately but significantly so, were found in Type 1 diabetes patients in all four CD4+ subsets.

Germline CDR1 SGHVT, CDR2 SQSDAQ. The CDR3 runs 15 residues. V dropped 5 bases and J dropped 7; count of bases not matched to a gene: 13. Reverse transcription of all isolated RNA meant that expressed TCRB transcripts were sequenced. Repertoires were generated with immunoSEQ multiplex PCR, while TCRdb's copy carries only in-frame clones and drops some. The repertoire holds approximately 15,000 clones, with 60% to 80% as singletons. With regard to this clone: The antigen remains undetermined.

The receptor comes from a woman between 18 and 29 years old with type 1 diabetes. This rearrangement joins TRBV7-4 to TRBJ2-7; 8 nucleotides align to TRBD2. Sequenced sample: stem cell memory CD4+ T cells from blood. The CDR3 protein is CASSPRCGRKREQYF. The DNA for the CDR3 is TGTGCCAGCAGCCCTCGTTGCGGGAGGAAACGGGAGCAGTACTTC.